This T cell receptor beta chain was profiled in a study of shared clonotypes between healthy human individuals. Study in general: CD8 memory received one plate per donor, CD8 naive two, CD4 memory three and CD4 naive three. Points from the study as a whole: Across subsets, estimated richness was generally greater for naive than for memory populations.

V shed 8 bases and J shed 4 bases, with 15 bases lying between them. This CDR3 comprises 14 residues. The V gene's germline CDR1 is MDHEN and CDR2 SYDVKM. Naive CD8 cells lacked CD45RO and underwent positive selection for CCR7, leaving out terminally differentiated effector memory CD45RA+ cells. Every contributor of samples was a Caucasian grown-up residing in Nashville, Tennessee. In the case of this clone: Its antigen remains unknown.

Per the authors' pipeline: ImmunoSEQ gave junction-only sequences without quality scores, so filtering differed. TCRdb's table, derived via immunoSEQ multiplex PCR, lists solely in-frame clones and lacks some. Clone size and the V and J calls come from that table; the DNA yielded D and trimming. The table includes over 2,000,000 clones, around 95% detected once. The TCR sequence derives from a man aged 18 to 29 in good health. Some clones in this sample may be carry-over from other donors' samples. Input material: naive CD8+ T cells from PBMCs. This chain connects TRBV28 to TRBJ2-1; tentative D call: TRBD2 (6 bases). The CDR3 here is CASGTRGGYNEQFF. The CDR3 coding sequence is TGTGCCAGCGGAACTAGAGGAGGGTACAATGAGCAGTTCTTC. Using reference TRBV28 and TRBJ2-1 for the parts outside the CDR3, the full variable domain is DVKVTQSSRYLVKRTGEKVFLECVQDMDHENMFWYRQDPGLGLRLIYFSYDVKMKEKGDIPEGYSVSREKKERFSLILESASTNQTSMYLCASGTRGGYNEQFFGPGTRLTVL.